The 7 T cell receptor beta chains below were found in one sample sequenced in a study of CD8 T cells in ankylosing spondylitis. TCRdb called the 5' RACE reads again in MiXCR, with one record for every CDR3 protein. The table lists approximately 100,000 distinct CDR3 sequences, approximately 25% of them singletons. Sample: synovial fluid, either unsorted or a sorted T cell fraction (not recorded which). The origin of the receptors is a male donor with ankylosing spondylitis.

The V call is TRBV11-2, the J call TRBJ1-1; D gene uncertain. CDR1 is SGHAT, CDR2 FQNNGV, per germline. This CDR3 comprises 13 residues. Trimming removed 1 base from V and 0 bases from J, with 3 bases in between. DNA for the CDR3: TGTGCCAGCAGCTTAGGTATGAACACTGAAGCTTTCTTT. Translating gives CASSLGMNTEAFF.

J is TRBJ2-2 and V is TRBV20-1; 7 bases map to TRBD1. Germline V gene lookup returns CDR1 DFQATT and CDR2 SNEGSKA (reference sequence). The CDR3 is 13 amino acids. After removal of 5 bases from V and 2 bases from J, the junction contained 2 bases not matched to a gene. Here the CDR3 DNA reads TGCAGTGCTGGGACAGACAACACCGGGGAGCTGTTTTTT. This translates into CSAGTDNTGELFF.

In this sample, this clonotype turned up a few times. The V gene is TRBV29-1, the J gene TRBJ2-2; 8 bases agree with TRBD1. V dropped 7 bases and J dropped 4; count of bases not matched to a gene: 8. Germline CDR1 SQVTM, CDR2 ANQGSEA. The CDR3 length is 14 residues. The CDR3 here is CSGSGGAGTGELFF. The CDR3 nucleotides read TGCAGCGGCTCAGGGGGCGCGGGCACCGGGGAGCTGTTTTTT.

The rearrangement uses TRBV12-3 or TRBV12-4 and TRBJ2-3, with 7 bases that match TRBD2. The CDR3 consists of 17 residues. Germline trimming cut 5 bases from V and 5 bases from J; bases unmatched to any gene: 16. As DNA, the CDR3 is TGTGCCAGCAGTCGCCGGGACTACCTAAACTACGGAGATACGCAGTATTTT. Its protein product is CASSRRDYLNYGDTQYF.

The chain couples TRBV20-1 to TRBJ2-7; possible D gene TRBD2, 6 bases. Deletions cut 5 bases from V and 0 bases from J, with 17 bases between. In germline, CDR1 is DFQATT, CDR2 SNEGSKA (reference sequence). There are 15 residues in the CDR3. The CDR3, as DNA: TGCAGTGCTGGGCAAGGGACTTTCAGCTCCTACGAGCAGTACTTC. Residues: CSAGQGTFSSYEQYF.

This clonotype was counted once. The J gene is TRBJ2-1, the V gene TRBV11-3; TRBD2 matches at 11 bases. Germline V CDR1 and CDR2: SGHNT, YENEEA. This CDR3 has 15 residues. V shed 5 bases and J 7 bases; nucleotides not matched to a gene: 7. The CDR3 is CASSATSGSLNEQFF. CDR3 DNA sequence: TGTGCCAGCAGCGCCACTAGCGGGAGTCTGAATGAGCAGTTCTTC.

The chain has TRBV3-1 and TRBJ2-5; TRBD2 is a possible D gene (5 bases). V was clipped by 4 bases and J by 9 bases, with 12 bases between them. Germline V gene lookup returns CDR1 LGHDT and CDR2 YNNKEL (reference sequence). The CDR3 is made up of 12 amino acids. The CDR3 is CASSPREPAQYF. The CDR3 DNA sequence: TGTGCCAGCAGCCCAAGGGAGCCGGCCCAGTACTTC.